The text below deals with one T cell receptor (beta chain). Its target is unknown. Generated by immunoSEQ multiplex PCR, the TCRdb table keeps only in-frame clones and is missing some. Found here are 98,000 or so clones, 70% to 90% of them singletons; the top ten hold less than 0.65%. The time point: baseline, week 1 (first vaccination visit). Stated treatment: pre-vaccination baseline after standard-of-care therapy. This specimen comes from a study of a mutant IDH1 vaccine in newly diagnosed glioma. Study at large: Sex among treated patients split about 62% male, about 40% female; mean age was roughly 40 years. Prior therapy was radiotherapy, temozolomide, or both; most received both. Study-wide results and limits: Apparently, pseudoprogression bore no relation to changes among the top peripheral T cell clonotypes. The vaccine induced immune responses, and these occurred in 93.3% of patients.

The V and J ends lost 1 base and 2 bases respectively, with 5 bases between them. The germline CDR1 and CDR2 sequences are SGHTA and FQGNSA. The CDR3 runs 13 residues. The sequence was collected from a woman between 45 and 60 years old with glioma. The rearrangement joins TRBV7-2 to TRBJ1-2; no clear D gene. The sequences come from PBMCs, collected from a glioma patient treated with radiotherapy, temozolomide or both. The CDR3 here is CASSLGGNYGYTF. In DNA form, the CDR3 reads TGTGCCAGCAGCTTAGGGGGAAACTATGGCTACACCTTC.